The sample holds many counts of the clone carrying this TCR beta chain. One entry per CDR3 protein, called by TCRdb with MiXCR from the RT-PCR reads. Seen here are more than 150,000 distinct CDR3 sequences, roughly 22% observed once, and the top ten hold roughly a quarter. The data were obtained in a study of patients and donors after allogeneic stem cell transplantation. Germline V gene lookup returns CDR1 MDHEN and CDR2 SYDVKM. The V end lost 4 bases, the J end lost 5 bases, and 12 bases lay between the germline ends. The CDR3 loop spans 14 amino acids. This TCR came from a human donor who was either an allogeneic HSCT recipient or a stem cell or donor lymphocyte infusion donor (not recorded which). It is not recorded whose cells these are; they may come from a transplant donor. The V and J genes are TRBV28 and TRBJ1-5, with unresolved D. The source material was blood, either unsorted or a sorted T cell fraction (not recorded which). CDR3 sequence: CASSSGEPDQPQHF. In nucleotides, the CDR3 is TGTGCCAGCAGTTCCGGGGAGCCCGATCAGCCCCAGCATTTT.